Shown below are 29 T cell receptor beta chains from a single sample sequenced in a study of CD8+ T cells in alopecia areata. Sequencing used cDNA as its template, made by extracting RNA and reverse transcribing it. The table came from immunoSEQ multiplex PCR; TCRdb's copy has only in-frame clones and leaves some out. The sample yields 200,000 to 250,000 clones, approximately 72% seen once. The treatment denotes: oral pan-JAK inhibitor, 5-10 mg twice daily. Material: CD4+ T cells sorted from blood, obtained at week 44, from a patient treated with tofacitinib. The source of these receptors is a human donor with alopecia areata.

The chain recombines TRBV4-3 with TRBJ2-1; D tentatively reads TRBD1 or TRBD2 (5 bases each). The CDR3 spans 16 residues. Germline values: CDR1 LGHNA, CDR2 YSLEER. Trimming shortened V by 1 base and J by 0 bases, and 10 bases separated the two germline ends. CDR3 coding DNA: TGCGCCAGCAGCCAAGCCTGGGGGAGCTCCTACAATGAGCAGTTCTTC. This sequence encodes CASSQAWGSSYNEQFF.

This clone has a handful of counts. This chain connects TRBV9 to TRBJ1-4, with a weak D call TRBD1 (6 bases). CDR1 is SGDLS, CDR2 YYNGEE, per germline. Trimming took 0 bases from V and 0 from J, leaving 6 bases between them. The CDR3 has 15 residues. For the CDR3, the DNA is TGTGCCAGCAGCGTAGGGACAGCAACTAATGAAAAACTGTTTTTT. It specifies CASSVGTATNEKLFF. The variable domain in full, with the rest retrieved from reference TRBV9 and TRBJ1-4, is DSGVTQTPKHLITATGQRVTLRCSPRSGDLSVYWYQQSLDQGLQFLIQYYNGEERAKGNILERFSAQQFPDLHSELNLSSLELGDSALYFCASSVGTATNEKLFFGSGTQLSVL.

V and J are TRBV6-1 and TRBJ2-7; D is unclear. This CDR3 has 13 amino acids. V dropped 6 bases and J dropped 4 bases, with 13 bases sitting between them. Germline V CDR1 and CDR2: MNHNS, SASEGT. CDR3 protein: CASRDRVGYEQYF. The CDR3 DNA follows: TGTGCCAGCAGGGACCGCGTAGGTTACGAGCAGTACTTC.

The chain links TRBV6-6 to TRBJ2-7; D is perhaps TRBD1 or TRBD2 (6 bases each). The CDR3 sequence is 15 residues long. Trimming took 4 bases from V and 4 from J, leaving 17 bases between them. Germline V lookup: CDR1 MNHNY, CDR2 SVGAGI (reference sequence). The CDR3 nucleotides are TGTGCCAGCAGTTCACCGGGGGCTAGGGATTACGAGCAGTACTTC. This translates into CASSSPGARDYEQYF.

This chain connects TRBV30 to TRBJ2-1; TRBD1 aligns across 8 bases. Unmatched junction bases numbered 5, after V lost 2 bases and J lost 8 bases. This CDR3 has 13 amino acids. Germline CDR1 and CDR2: GTSNPN and SVGIG (reference sequence). The CDR3 nucleotides are TGTGCCTGGAGTTTCGACAGGGGATATGAGCAGTTCTTC. This translates into CAWSFDRGYEQFF.

The rearrangement links TRBV4-3 to TRBJ2-7; D is ambiguous. This CDR3 is 15 amino acids long. The germline CDR1 and CDR2 sequences are LGHNA and YSLEER. With 0 bases removed from V and 2 bases from J, the gap between germline ends came to 11 bases. The CDR3 DNA reads as TGCGCCAGCAGCCAAGATAGAGTTGCTACCTACGAGCAGTACTTC. It yields the protein CASSQDRVATYEQYF.

The chain has TRBV30 and TRBJ2-7, with 8 positions matching TRBD2. With 5 bases clipped from V and 6 bases from J, the junction kept 12 bases outside the gene matches. This CDR3 region has 14 residues. CDR1 and CDR2 (germline): GTSNPN, SVGIG (reference sequence). This CDR3 is CAWSPRGSGSEQYF. CDR3 DNA: TGTGCCTGGTCTCCCCGAGGAAGCGGGAGCGAGCAGTACTTC.

This clone was counted a few times. The V call is TRBV11-2, the J call TRBJ2-2, with D perhaps being TRBD1 or TRBD2 (5 bases each). The CDR3 consists of 14 residues. The V gene's germline CDR1 is SGHAT and CDR2 FQNNGV. V lost 7 bases and J 8 bases, leaving 17 bases between the germline ends. DNA for the CDR3: TGTGCCAGCACCCCAGGACCTTGGGGGGGGGAGCTGTTTTTT. Residues: CASTPGPWGGELFF.

This clone was detected ten times or more. This chain links TRBV7-2 with TRBJ2-7; weak D call: TRBD2 (5 bases). Between the trimmed V and J ends, which lost 8 bases and 3 bases, there was a span of 14 bases. The CDR3 length is 13 residues. Germline lookup yields CDR1 SGHTA and CDR2 FQGNSA. This chain's CDR3 is CASEDGVYYEQYF. For the CDR3, the DNA is TGTGCCAGCGAAGACGGGGTCTACTACGAGCAGTACTTC.

The chain joins TRBV29-1 to TRBJ2-1, with TRBD2 identical over 11 bases. From germline, CDR1 is SQVTM and CDR2 ANQGSEA. The CDR3 sequence is 15 residues long. The trim removed 0 bases at V and 6 bases at J, leaving 4 bases unmatched. The CDR3, as DNA: TGCAGCGTTGAAGAGCCGGGACTAGCGGCCAATGAGCAGTTCTTC. Encoded protein: CSVEEPGLAANEQFF.

The chain combines TRBV30 with TRBJ1-5; 10 bases align to TRBD1. The CDR3 is 18 amino acids. CDR1 and CDR2 from the germline V gene are GTSNPN and SVGIG (reference sequence). V lost 1 base to trimming and J lost 2 bases; unmatched junction nucleotides: 11. This CDR3 reads CAWSGGTGDPYGNQPQHF. The DNA for the CDR3 is TGTGCCTGGAGTGGGGGGACAGGGGATCCCTATGGCAATCAGCCCCAGCATTTT.

The chain employs TRBV2 and TRBJ1-2, with TRBD1 identical over 8 bases. The CDR3 extends over 15 amino acids. Germline trimming cut 6 bases from V and 4 bases from J; bases unmatched to any gene: 10. CDR1 is SNHLY, CDR2 FYNNEI, per germline. CDR3 amino acids: CASSLKGTGFYGYTF. CDR3 bases: TGTGCCAGCAGCCTTAAGGGGACAGGATTCTATGGCTACACCTTC.

This chain uses TRBV29-1 with TRBJ2-3; 7 bases match TRBD1. Trimming took 3 bases from V and 7 from J; bases not matched to a gene: 4. The CDR3 sequence is 12 residues long. Germline V gives CDR1 SQVTM, CDR2 ANQGSEA. CDR3 protein: CSVDRGRNTQYF. CDR3 in DNA: TGCAGCGTTGATAGGGGGCGAAATACGCAGTATTTT.

The chain uses TRBV2 and TRBJ2-7; D ambiguous. The CDR3 has 12 residues. Trimming removed 4 bases from V and 4 bases from J, with 8 bases in between. CDR1 and CDR2 from the germline V gene are SNHLY and FYNNEI. CDR3 residues: CASSALGYEQYF. CDR3 sequence (DNA): TGTGCCAGCAGTGCCCTGGGGTACGAGCAGTACTTC.

The rearrangement joins TRBV7-3 to TRBJ2-7, with D unclear. The germline V gene has CDR1 SGHTA and CDR2 FQGTGA. This CDR3 contains 13 residues. Trimming took off 5 bases at V and 5 bases at J, with 13 bases between the two ends. The CDR3 DNA reads TGTGCCAGCAGCCTGACGGCCGTGGACGAGCAGTACTTC. The encoded protein is CASSLTAVDEQYF. The variable domain in full, with the rest retrieved from reference TRBV7-3 and TRBJ2-7, is GAGVSQTPSNKVTEKGKYVELRCDPISGHTALYWYRQSLGQGPEFLIYFQGTGAADDSGLPNDRFFAVRPEGSVSTLKIQRTERGDSAVYLCASSLTAVDEQYFGPGTRLTVT.

The chain links TRBV25-1 to TRBJ1-1; TRBD1 aligns across 12 bases. Germline-derived CDR1 and CDR2 are MGHDK and SYGVNS. V was clipped by 3 bases and J by 10 bases; unmatched bases: 3. CDR3 length: 13 residues. The CDR3 nucleotides are TGTGCCAGCAGTGAGGGACAGGGGGCAAGAGCTTTCTTT. This codes for CASSEGQGARAFF.

The J gene is TRBJ2-2, the V gene TRBV10-2; unclear D gene. The germline V and J ends were trimmed by 4 bases and 5 bases, with 11 bases remaining between them. The CDR3 runs 14 residues. Per the germline V gene, CDR1 is WSHSY and CDR2 is SAAADI. The CDR3 DNA sequence: TGCGCCAGCAGTGCTACCGAAAGGACCGGGGAGCTGTTTTTT. This gives the protein CASSATERTGELFF.

The chain carries TRBV12-5 and TRBJ1-2; D might be TRBD1 (6 bases). The germline V and J ends were trimmed by 6 bases and 4 bases, with 12 bases remaining between them. The CDR3 loop spans 13 amino acids. Germline CDR1 reads LGHNT; CDR2 reads FRNRAP. The CDR3 loop is CASGPGTSYGYTF. CDR3 nucleotide sequence: TGTGCTAGTGGCCCCGGGACAAGCTATGGCTACACCTTC.

The chain employs TRBV30 and TRBJ1-5, with D unresolved. Germline assignment: CDR1 GTSNPN and CDR2 SVGIG (reference sequence). CDR3 length: 15 residues. The V gene lost 2 bases and the J gene lost 2 bases, with 13 bases spanning the gap. The CDR3 DNA sequence: TGTGCCTGGAGTCACAACAGAGGCGGCAATCAGCCCCAGCATTTT. Its translation: CAWSHNRGGNQPQHF.

This chain links TRBV6-5 with TRBJ2-2; 8 bases line up with TRBD1. V shed 5 bases and J 1 base; nucleotides not matched to a gene: 3. CDR3 length: 15 amino acids. Germline assignment: CDR1 MNHEY and CDR2 SVGAGI. DNA of the CDR3: TGTGCCAGCAGTATAGGGACAGGGAACACCGGGGAGCTGTTTTTT. As protein: CASSIGTGNTGELFF.

The rearrangement uses TRBV11-2 and TRBJ2-7; 8 bases map to TRBD1. The ends lost 1 base at V and 0 bases at J; junction bases unmatched: 5. The CDR3 consists of 16 residues. The germline gives CDR1 SGHAT, CDR2 FQNNGV. CDR3 DNA sequence: TGTGCCAGCAGCTTAGGGAGGACAGGGCGCTCCTACGAGCAGTACTTC. It specifies CASSLGRTGRSYEQYF.

Comments on this clone: The sample has other DNA sequences that encode this CDR3 too. The genes are TRBV4-3 and TRBJ2-2; tentatively, D is TRBD2 (5 bases). The length of the CDR3 is 14 residues. Trimming cost V 0 bases and J 4 bases, with 6 bases left between them. Germline V CDR1 and CDR2: LGHNA, YSLEER. The CDR3 DNA is TGCGCCAGCAGCCAAGAACGGGGCACCGGGGAGCTGTTTTTT. Its protein is CASSQERGTGELFF.

This clone was counted once. The chain is built from TRBV4-1 and TRBJ2-7; D gene uncertain. The CDR3 extends over 14 amino acids. Germline V gives CDR1 MGHRA, CDR2 YSYEKL. V was clipped by 1 base and J by 2 bases, with 9 bases between them. This CDR3 is CASSQGLNTYEQYF. Here the CDR3 DNA reads TGCGCCAGCAGCCAAGGGCTGAACACCTACGAGCAGTACTTC.

The V call is TRBV27, the J call TRBJ2-3, with 7 bases lining up with TRBD2. V lost 6 bases to trimming and J lost 0 bases; unmatched junction nucleotides: 3. The CDR3 runs to 14 residues. Germline CDR1 is MNHEY and CDR2 is SMNVEV (reference sequence). In DNA form, the CDR3 reads TGTGCCAGCAGCCGACTAGCTAGCACAGATACGCAGTATTTT. This encodes CASSRLASTDTQYF.

This clone came up once. V usage is TRBV5-1 and J usage is TRBJ1-2, with unresolved D. The CDR3 loop spans 11 amino acids. Germline V gene lookup returns CDR1 SGHRS and CDR2 YFSETQ. V was trimmed by 5 bases and J by 4 bases, leaving 6 bases between them. CDR3 residues: CASRTAYGYTF. The CDR3 region has the DNA TGCGCCAGCAGAACCGCCTATGGCTACACCTTC.

The rearrangement links TRBV2 to TRBJ2-3; 8 bases are a match to TRBD1. Germline CDR1 and CDR2: SNHLY and FYNNEI. This CDR3 contains 20 residues. The V gene end was trimmed by 6 bases and the J gene end by 6 bases; junction bases not matched to a gene: 26. CDR3 in DNA: TGTGCCAGCAGCCTCGCAGGAAAATTGACAGGGGAGGTTAAGGGTGATACGCAGTATTTT. It specifies CASSLAGKLTGEVKGDTQYF. Complete variable domain (other parts from reference TRBV2 and TRBJ2-3): EPEVTQTPSHQVTQMGQEVILRCVPISNHLYFYWYRQILGQKVEFLVSFYNNEISEKSEIFDDQFSVERPDGSNFTLKIRSTKLEDSAMYFCASSLAGKLTGEVKGDTQYFGPGTRLTVL.

The chain has TRBV29-1 and TRBJ2-1, with D possibly called TRBD1 or TRBD2 (6 bases each). Germline V gives CDR1 SQVTM, CDR2 ANQGSEA. The V and J ends lost 7 bases and 4 bases respectively, with 11 bases between them. The length of the CDR3 is 12 residues. This chain's CDR3 is CSAPGAYNEQFF. The CDR3 nucleotides read TGCAGCGCCCCGGGGGCTTACAATGAGCAGTTCTTC.

The chain combines TRBV15 with TRBJ1-6; TRBD1 matches 7 bases. V lost 6 bases to trimming and J lost 10 bases; unmatched junction nucleotides: 18. The CDR3 runs to 17 residues. CDR1 is LNHNV, CDR2 YYDKDF, per germline (reference sequence). The CDR3 DNA is TGTGCCACCAGAAGACTGACAGGGAGTAAAATGGAATCACCCCTCCACTTT. Its protein product is CATRRLTGSKMESPLHF.

This chain links TRBV19 with TRBJ1-6, with a possible D match to TRBD1 (5 bases). V shed 4 bases and J shed 10 bases, with 14 bases lying between them. The CDR3 runs 14 residues. Germline lookup yields CDR1 LNHDA and CDR2 SQIVND (reference sequence). The CDR3 nucleotides read TGTGCCAGTAGTAGTGGGAACAGGCCGTCACCCCTCCACTTT. Its protein is CASSSGNRPSPLHF.